The 5 T cell receptor beta chains presented below share a single source sample, sequenced in a study of chemoradiotherapy in HPV16-positive cancers. Repertoires were generated with immunoSEQ multiplex PCR, while TCRdb's copy carries only in-frame clones and drops some. The sample consists of 30,000 to 40,000 clones, 92% of them appearing once. Sequences were derived from blood, sampled from a patient who underwent chemoradiotherapy. The origin of the receptors is a human donor with HPV-associated anogenital cancer.

The chain links TRBV6-6 to TRBJ2-1; D perhaps matches TRBD1 (6 bases). Trimming cost V 6 bases and J 4 bases, with 16 bases left between them. The CDR3 extends over 15 amino acids. CDR1 is MNHNY, CDR2 SVGAGI, per germline (reference sequence). The CDR3 DNA is TGTGCCAGCAGACCCAGGGGCGCCTGGTACAATGAGCAGTTCTTC. Its protein is CASRPRGAWYNEQFF.

The chain employs TRBV27 and TRBJ1-1, with 7 bases matching TRBD1. The CDR3 extends over 15 amino acids. The V segment lost 4 bases and the J segment 4 bases; nucleotides outside the gene matches: 9. The germline V gene encodes CDR1 MNHEY and CDR2 SMNVEV (reference sequence). The CDR3 DNA reads as TGTGCCAGCAGTTATGACAGGGATTTGGGCACTGAAGCTTTCTTT. It encodes CASSYDRDLGTEAFF.

J is TRBJ2-1 and V is TRBV5-6, with 8 bases lining up with TRBD2. This CDR3 is 15 amino acids long. CDR1 and CDR2 (germline): SGHDT, YYEEEE. Trimming cost V 1 base and J 6 bases; bases outside gene matches: 6. The CDR3 loop is CASSLKSGGRNEQFF. CDR3 DNA: TGTGCCAGCAGCTTGAAAAGCGGGGGCCGCAATGAGCAGTTCTTC.

The chain couples TRBV5-1 to TRBJ1-2; TRBD1 aligns across 10 bases. J gave up 6 bases and V 5 bases, and 4 bases lay outside the gene matches. Germline V gene sequence: CDR1 SGHRS, CDR2 YFSETQ. This CDR3 spans 13 amino acids. DNA of the CDR3: TGCGCCAGCAGGGAGACAGGGGGCGATGGCTACACCTTC. Amino acid sequence: CASRETGGDGYTF.

V usage is TRBV7-9 and J usage is TRBJ1-1; D is unclear. The germline V gene encodes CDR1 SEHNR and CDR2 FQNEAQ (reference sequence). V lost 3 bases, J lost 1 base, and 6 bases lay in between. The CDR3 spans 13 residues. The CDR3 spells CASSFERNTEAFF. The CDR3 region has the DNA TGTGCCAGCAGCTTTGAAAGGAACACTGAAGCTTTCTTT.